These T cell receptor beta chains were read from a single sample in a study of cytomegalovirus exposure and HLA in healthy donors. Sequencing used immunoSEQ multiplex PCR; TCRdb keeps in-frame clones, though not all of them. The profile covers around 150,000 clones, with 82% appearing a single time and about 7.4% taken by the ten largest. What was sequenced was PBMCs. These receptors were obtained from a woman aged 45 to 65 in good health and CMV-seropositive. Each CDR3 is given with its conserved first and last residue. The order of the fields is CDR3 protein, J gene, V gene.

CDR3 protein: CASSLRTVNTEAFF
J gene: TRBJ1-1
V gene: TRBV7-2

CDR3 protein: CASSGNRGYEKLFF
J gene: TRBJ1-4
V gene: TRBV6-1

CDR3 protein: CASSFSSYEQYF
J gene: TRBJ2-7
V gene: TRBV7-2

CDR3 protein: CASSLGTGSEQYF
J gene: TRBJ2-7
V gene: TRBV7-9

CDR3 protein: CASSFDRGHNEQFF
J gene: TRBJ2-1
V gene: TRBV5-1

CDR3 protein: CASSPGTGGTYNEQFF
J gene: TRBJ2-1
V gene: TRBV5-1

CDR3 protein: CASSLPGGQAAFF
J gene: TRBJ1-1
V gene: TRBV5-1

CDR3 protein: CASRNRGISSEQYF
J gene: TRBJ2-7
V gene: TRBV2

CDR3 protein: CASSQDPAGSYEQYF
J gene: TRBJ2-7
V gene: TRBV4-1

CDR3 protein: CASSYGTGSNEQFF
J gene: TRBJ2-1
V gene: TRBV7-9

CDR3 protein: CASATSGGYEQYF
J gene: TRBJ2-7
V gene: TRBV5-4

CDR3 protein: CASSLNRDSGNTIYF
J gene: TRBJ1-3
V gene: TRBV27

CDR3 protein: CASSFGGDNTYNEQFF
J gene: TRBJ2-1
V gene: TRBV5-4

CDR3 protein: CAWRWAGVGYGYTF
J gene: TRBJ1-2
V gene: TRBV30

CDR3 protein: CASSARGGDRQYF
J gene: TRBJ2-5
V gene: TRBV9

CDR3 protein: CASSVYSGEYNEQFF
J gene: TRBJ2-1
V gene: TRBV9

CDR3 protein: CASSLVPDIYNEQFF
J gene: TRBJ2-1
V gene: TRBV5-1

CDR3 protein: CASSFGGQETQYF
J gene: TRBJ2-5
V gene: TRBV11-2

CDR3 protein: CASSVAAGLYGYTF
J gene: TRBJ1-2
V gene: TRBV9

CDR3 protein: CASSLRGNEQFF
J gene: TRBJ2-1
V gene: TRBV7-9

CDR3 protein: CASSFWGGAGRRNEQFF
J gene: TRBJ2-1
V gene: TRBV7-6

CDR3 protein: CASSLQRAPSGNTIYF
J gene: TRBJ1-3
V gene: TRBV2

CDR3 protein: CASSQLTGRGYTF
J gene: TRBJ1-2
V gene: TRBV4-1

CDR3 protein: CASSFGQDGNTIYF
J gene: TRBJ1-3
V gene: TRBV7-6

CDR3 protein: CAWRPGGNSPLHF
J gene: TRBJ1-6
V gene: TRBV30

CDR3 protein: CASSLGPGQGTYEQYF
J gene: TRBJ2-7
V gene: TRBV7-6

CDR3 protein: CASKEGSLPGNTIYF
J gene: TRBJ1-3
V gene: TRBV5-1

CDR3 protein: CASSIRSTEYGYTF
J gene: TRBJ1-2
V gene: TRBV19

CDR3 protein: CASSYDFQGVNTEAFF
J gene: TRBJ1-1
V gene: TRBV6-5

CDR3 protein: CATSRDPQGSEKLFF
J gene: TRBJ1-4
V gene: TRBV15

CDR3 protein: CASSPIGEASSLNEKLFF
J gene: TRBJ1-4
V gene: TRBV7-9

CDR3 protein: CASSPQSGTYNEQFF
J gene: TRBJ2-1
V gene: TRBV7-3

CDR3 protein: CASSTLLSGGLMETQYF
J gene: TRBJ2-5
V gene: TRBV5-1

CDR3 protein: CASSLMYRASYEQYF
J gene: TRBJ2-7
V gene: TRBV28

CDR3 protein: CASRPSGITYYEQYF
J gene: TRBJ2-7
V gene: TRBV5-1

CDR3 protein: CASRARKTGIRNEKLFF
J gene: TRBJ1-4
V gene: TRBV10-2

CDR3 protein: CACTSYGYTF
J gene: TRBJ1-2
V gene: TRBV30

CDR3 protein: CASSWGTGRNTEAFF
J gene: TRBJ1-1
V gene: TRBV6-5

CDR3 protein: CSAGNSGNTIYF
J gene: TRBJ1-3
V gene: TRBV29-1

CDR3 protein: CASSLGVSDRVNQPQHF
J gene: TRBJ1-5
V gene: TRBV7-2

CDR3 protein: CASRGGVIAGANVLTF
J gene: TRBJ2-6
V gene: TRBV5-1

CDR3 protein: CASSLGTGGGYTF
J gene: TRBJ1-2
V gene: TRBV5-1

CDR3 protein: CASSPRRENTEAFF
J gene: TRBJ1-1
V gene: TRBV18

CDR3 protein: CASSPLADLHYNEQFF
J gene: TRBJ2-1
V gene: TRBV18

CDR3 protein: CSATSGSGQFF
J gene: TRBJ2-1
V gene: TRBV20-1

CDR3 protein: CATSRVGGSLNTEAFF
J gene: TRBJ1-1
V gene: TRBV15

CDR3 protein: CASIGQGNSPLHF
J gene: TRBJ1-6
V gene: TRBV6-6

CDR3 protein: CASAGGGQETQYF
J gene: TRBJ2-5
V gene: TRBV5-1

CDR3 protein: CASSFNSEQYF
J gene: TRBJ2-7
V gene: TRBV7-2

CDR3 protein: CASSTGTEDYGYTF
J gene: TRBJ1-2
V gene: TRBV18

CDR3 protein: CASSLSSGGVETQYF
J gene: TRBJ2-5
V gene: TRBV5-1

CDR3 protein: CASSMWTGGYTEAFF
J gene: TRBJ1-1
V gene: TRBV5-4

CDR3 protein: CASSFGTATGELFF
J gene: TRBJ2-2
V gene: TRBV5-1

CDR3 protein: CASAARVGYEQYF
J gene: TRBJ2-7
V gene: TRBV6-1

CDR3 protein: CATSGGFQETQYF
J gene: TRBJ2-5
V gene: TRBV15

CDR3 protein: CATSSRTSGRETQYF
J gene: TRBJ2-5
V gene: TRBV15

CDR3 protein: CASSEGQVNYGYTF
J gene: TRBJ1-2
V gene: TRBV2

CDR3 protein: CASSFGPAGQETQYF
J gene: TRBJ2-5
V gene: TRBV5-4

CDR3 protein: CASGSGPYNEQFF
J gene: TRBJ2-1
V gene: TRBV7-3